This passage covers 3 T cell receptor beta chains from one sample sequenced in a study of blood T cell repertoires in COVID-19 (dated by TCRdb to about 2020). Library preparation was by the immunoSEQ multiplex PCR assay. This is the immuneACCESS table as TCRdb keeps it, with only in-frame sequences that have V and J called. A part of the clones is gone; compared with another copy, unresolved V genes explain less than half, and the rest is unexplained. This sample is represented by around 400,000 clones; roughly four fifths of them were singletons. 5% to 5.5% of the sample is taken by the ten largest. Material for sequencing was PBMCs or T cells enriched from blood (not recorded which). All receptors derive from a woman between 45 and 60 years old who had recovered from COVID-19.

The chain joins TRBV14 to TRBJ2-2; TRBD2 might be the D (6 bases). Germline CDR1 SGHDN, CDR2 FVKESK. V lost 3 bases, J lost 4 bases, and 9 bases lay in between. This CDR3 is 14 amino acids long. The CDR3 is CASSHGGFTGELFF. Written as DNA, the CDR3 is TGTGCCAGCAGCCACGGAGGGTTCACCGGGGAGCTGTTTTTT.

The J gene is TRBJ2-7, the V gene TRBV6-5, with a weak D call TRBD2 (5 bases). The germline V and J ends were trimmed by 0 bases and 6 bases, with 12 bases remaining between them. The CDR3 consists of 14 residues. Germline assignment: CDR1 MNHEY and CDR2 SVGAGI. As DNA, the CDR3 is TGTGCCAGCAGTTACTCGAGTCGGGGAAGCGAGCAGTACTTC. It is translated as CASSYSSRGSEQYF.

J is TRBJ1-5 and V is TRBV27, with TRBD1 identical over 7 bases. The CDR3 loop spans 14 amino acids. The V segment lost 9 bases and the J segment 5 bases; nucleotides outside the gene matches: 10. Germline V lookup: CDR1 MNHEY, CDR2 SMNVEV (reference sequence). CDR3 protein: CARSPTGPDQPQHF. Here the CDR3 DNA reads TGTGCCAGGTCCCCGACAGGGCCGGATCAGCCCCAGCATTTT.